This T cell receptor (beta chain) was obtained from a study of cytomegalovirus exposure and HLA in healthy donors. About the study: Earlier work reported approximately 110 million unique TCR beta sequences from roughly 180 million T cells.

Whereas donors were nominally healthy upon sampling, unrecorded immune exposures were probable. Study-level points and caveats: A link between a missense DCLRE1C variant and TCR beta V- and J-gene trimming emerged from a later analysis. CMV serostatus was the sole immune exposure data available.

PCR amplification relied on 60 Vbeta primers (plus 13 Jbeta primers). Some clones are missing from TCRdb's copy, which holds only in-frame ones; the method was immunoSEQ multiplex PCR. Of some 160,000 clones listed, about 72% are singletons. With respect to this clone: The antigen is not known.

Germline CDR1 SGHAT, CDR2 FQNNGV. The junction had 6 bases not matched to a gene; V was cut back by 1 base and J by 2 bases. The CDR3 contains 16 residues. The source material was PBMCs. This sequence joins TRBV11-2 and TRBJ2-5; 8 bases align to TRBD2. The receptor was isolated from a man aged 45-65 years in good health and CMV-seropositive. CDR3 in amino acids: CASSLVAGGLQETQYF. CDR3 nucleotides: TGTGCCAGCAGCTTAGTGGCGGGGGGACTACAAGAGACCCAGTACTTC.